Listed here is a single T cell receptor (beta chain). Two negative PCRs, clearance, or symptom resolution had been documented for recovered Cohort 3 donors. This sample was included in a study of blood T cell repertoires in COVID-19. Study-level background: Italy, Spain and the United States were the sources of the convalescent and acute COVID-19 samples. PBMCs, B-cell-depleted T cells, or T cells provided the cDNA or gDNA that made up the material.

Germline CDR1 is LGHDT and CDR2 is YNNKEL (reference sequence). The CDR3 extends over 14 amino acids. After removal of 1 base from V and 5 bases from J, the junction contained 4 bases not matched to a gene. Original methodology: Scientists estimated how many nucleated cells there were by amplifying reference gene primers. Measured with immunoSEQ multiplex PCR; TCRdb has only the in-frame clones, and not every one. The DNA gave D and trimming, while V, J and clone size come from that table. The data contain 120,000 to 150,000 clones, around four fifths of them singletons. The sequence came from a woman aged 40 to 49 who had recovered from COVID-19. This chain uses TRBV3-1 (or the pseudogene TRBV3-2) with TRBJ1-2; 7 nucleotides agree with TRBD1. Sample: PBMCs or T cells enriched from blood (not recorded which). The CDR3 sequence: CASSQGRTGYGYTF. The CDR3, as DNA: TGTGCCAGCAGCCAAGGAAGGACAGGATATGGCTACACCTTC.